Below are 4 T cell receptor beta chains sequenced from a single sample in a study of response to subunit inactivated influenza vaccine. MiXCR, applied by TCRdb to the RT-PCR reads, yields one record per CDR3 protein. This table has about 780,000 distinct CDR3 sequences, 18% appearing once. The sample here was PBMCs from blood, taken 4 to 6 days after vaccination. The receptor set was obtained from a middle-aged man who received an inactivated influenza vaccine.

This clonotype was found once. The chain links TRBV20-1 to TRBJ2-3; 7 bases map to TRBD2. CDR1 and CDR2 (germline): DFQATT, SNEGSKA (reference sequence). The junction had 8 bases not matched to a gene; V was cut back by 0 bases and J by 2 bases. This CDR3 is built from 16 residues. The CDR3 loop reads CSARDRRRGNTDTQYF. As DNA, the CDR3 is TGCAGTGCTAGAGATAGAAGGCGGGGGAACACAGATACGCAGTATTTT.

The chain has TRBV5-5 and TRBJ2-7; D possibly corresponds to TRBD1 (5 bases). This CDR3 spans 14 amino acids. The V gene lost 0 bases and the J gene lost 6 bases, with 13 bases spanning the gap. Germline V gene sequence: CDR1 SGHKS, CDR2 YYEKEE (reference sequence). The CDR3 protein is CASSLDWGRGEQYF. In nucleotides, the CDR3 is TGTGCCAGCAGCTTGGACTGGGGAAGGGGCGAGCAGTACTTC.

This clonotype has just a few counts. V is TRBV5-6 and J is TRBJ2-7; possible D gene TRBD1, 5 bases. Looked up from germline, CDR1 is SGHDT and CDR2 is YYEEEE. V was pared by 0 bases and J by 4 bases, with 11 bases between. The CDR3 is 14 residues long. In DNA, the CDR3 is TGTGCCAGCAGCTTGGATCAGGGTGGTTACGAGCAGTACTTC. Its protein is CASSLDQGGYEQYF.

The rearrangement uses TRBV12-3 or TRBV12-4 and TRBJ2-7; weak D call: TRBD1 (5 bases). V dropped 2 bases and J dropped 4 bases, with 9 bases sitting between them. CDR3 size: 13 residues. CDR3 coding DNA: TGTGCCAGCAGTTTACAGGACATATACGAGCAGTACTTC. It specifies CASSLQDIYEQYF.